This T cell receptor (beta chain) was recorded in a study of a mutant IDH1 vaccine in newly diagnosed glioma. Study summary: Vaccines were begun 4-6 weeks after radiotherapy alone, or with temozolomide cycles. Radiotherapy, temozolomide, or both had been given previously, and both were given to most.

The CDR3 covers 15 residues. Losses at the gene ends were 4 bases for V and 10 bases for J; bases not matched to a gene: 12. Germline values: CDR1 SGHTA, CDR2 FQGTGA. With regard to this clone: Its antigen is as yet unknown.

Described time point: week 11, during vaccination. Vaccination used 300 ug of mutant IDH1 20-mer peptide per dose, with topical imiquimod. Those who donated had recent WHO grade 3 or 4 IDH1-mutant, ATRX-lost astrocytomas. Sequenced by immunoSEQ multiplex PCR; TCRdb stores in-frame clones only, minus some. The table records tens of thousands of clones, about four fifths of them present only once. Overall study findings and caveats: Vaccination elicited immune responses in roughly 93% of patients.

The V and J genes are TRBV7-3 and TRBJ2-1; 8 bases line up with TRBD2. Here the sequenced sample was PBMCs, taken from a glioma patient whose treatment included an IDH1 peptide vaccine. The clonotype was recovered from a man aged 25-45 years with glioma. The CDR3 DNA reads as TGTGCCAGCAGCTCGTTAGCGGGAAGAGGAGGGGAGCAGTTCTTC. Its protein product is CASSSLAGRGGEQFF.